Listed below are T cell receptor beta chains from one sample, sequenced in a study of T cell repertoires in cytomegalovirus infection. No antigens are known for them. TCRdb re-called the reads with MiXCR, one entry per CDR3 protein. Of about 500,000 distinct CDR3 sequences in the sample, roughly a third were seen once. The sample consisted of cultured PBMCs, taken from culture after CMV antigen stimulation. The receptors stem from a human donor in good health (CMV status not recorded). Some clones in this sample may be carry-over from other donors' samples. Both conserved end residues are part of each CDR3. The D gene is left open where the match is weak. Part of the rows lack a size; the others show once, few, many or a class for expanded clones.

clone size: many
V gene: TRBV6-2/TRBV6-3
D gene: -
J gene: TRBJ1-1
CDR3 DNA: TGTGCCAGCAGTTACGGTCCCGGTACCACTGAAGCTTTCTTT
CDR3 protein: CASSYGPGTTEAFF

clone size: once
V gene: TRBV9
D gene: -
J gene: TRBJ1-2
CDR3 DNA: TGTGCCAGCAGCGTAGGACGTTACTCTATCTATGGCTACACCTTC
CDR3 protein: CASSVGRYSIYGYTF

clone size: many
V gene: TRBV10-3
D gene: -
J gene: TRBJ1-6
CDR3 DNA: TGTGCCATCAGTGAATCGGCACAGGGACGTTTCTCACCCCTCCACTTT
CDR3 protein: CAISESAQGRFSPLHF

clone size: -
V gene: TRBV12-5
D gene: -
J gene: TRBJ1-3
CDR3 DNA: TGTGCTAGTGCCCAAATTGGTAGACAGGTTCTGAGAGGAAACACCATATATTTT
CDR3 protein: CASAQIGRQVLRGNTIYF

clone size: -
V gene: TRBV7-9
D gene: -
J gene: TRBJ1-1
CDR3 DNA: TGTGCCAGCAGCCCGGTGCAGGGCCCGGGCACTGAAGCTTTCTTT
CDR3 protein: CASSPVQGPGTEAFF

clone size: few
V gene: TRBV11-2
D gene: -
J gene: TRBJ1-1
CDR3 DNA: TGTGCCAGCAGCCCTGGGGGGAAGAACACTGAAGCTTTCTTT
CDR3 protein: CASSPGGKNTEAFF

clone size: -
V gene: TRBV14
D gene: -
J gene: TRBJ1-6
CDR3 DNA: TGTGCCAGCAGCCAGTTTCAGTCACCCCTCCACTTT
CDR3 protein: CASSQFQSPLHF

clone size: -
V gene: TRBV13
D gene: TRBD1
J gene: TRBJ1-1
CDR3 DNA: TGTGCCAGCAGCCTCGACAGGGAGGACACTGAAGCTTTCTTT
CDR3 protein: CASSLDREDTEAFF

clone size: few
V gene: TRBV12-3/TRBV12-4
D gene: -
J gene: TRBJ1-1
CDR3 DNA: TGTGCCAGCAGTTTTTATCGCAATTCGAACACTGAAGCTTTCTTT
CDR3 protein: CASSFYRNSNTEAFF

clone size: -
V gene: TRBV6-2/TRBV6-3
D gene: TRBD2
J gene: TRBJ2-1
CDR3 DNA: TGTGCCAGCAGTTTTGGAGGGACTAGTTACGGCAATGAGCAGTTCTTC
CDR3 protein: CASSFGGTSYGNEQFF

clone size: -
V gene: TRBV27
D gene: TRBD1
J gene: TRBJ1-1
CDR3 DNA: TGTGCCAGCAGTTCCGACCGACAGGGGCGAACTGAAGCTTTCTTT
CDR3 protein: CASSSDRQGRTEAFF

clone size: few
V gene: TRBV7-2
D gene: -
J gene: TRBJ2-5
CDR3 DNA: TGTGCCAGCAGCTTATACGCGGGCCAAGAGACCCAGTACTTC
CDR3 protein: CASSLYAGQETQYF

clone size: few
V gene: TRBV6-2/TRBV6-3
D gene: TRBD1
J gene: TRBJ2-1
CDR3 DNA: TGTGCCAGCAGTTACTCGACAGGGGGTGAGCAGTTCTTC
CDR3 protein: CASSYSTGGEQFF

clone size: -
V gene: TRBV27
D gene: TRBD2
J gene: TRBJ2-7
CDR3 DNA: TGTGCCAGCAGTTTAGCGAGCGGGAGGGACGAGCAGTACTTC
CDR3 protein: CASSLASGRDEQYF

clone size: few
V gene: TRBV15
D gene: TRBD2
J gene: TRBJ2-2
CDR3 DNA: TGTGCCACCAGCGATCTCGGGAGGGCCCGCGACGGGGAGCTGTTTTTT
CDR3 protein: CATSDLGRARDGELFF

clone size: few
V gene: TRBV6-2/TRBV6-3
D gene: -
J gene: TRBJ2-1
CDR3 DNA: TGTGCCAGCAGTTACCTGGAGGGCAATGAGCAGTTCTTC
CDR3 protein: CASSYLEGNEQFF

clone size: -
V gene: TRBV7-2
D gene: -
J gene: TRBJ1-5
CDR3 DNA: TGTGCCAGCAGCTTGAAGGAATTGCCCCAGCATTTT
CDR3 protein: CASSLKELPQHF

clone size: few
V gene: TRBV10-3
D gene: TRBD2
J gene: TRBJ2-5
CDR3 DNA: TGTGCCATCAGTAGAGTAGCGGGAGGAAACCAAGAGACCCAGTACTTC
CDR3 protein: CAISRVAGGNQETQYF

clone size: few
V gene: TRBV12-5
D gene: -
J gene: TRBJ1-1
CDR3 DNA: TGTGCTAGTGGTCCCCCGGACTCGAACACTGAAGCTTTCTTT
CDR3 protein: CASGPPDSNTEAFF

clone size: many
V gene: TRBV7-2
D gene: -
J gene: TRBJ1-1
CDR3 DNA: TGTGCCAGCAGCTTACAGAACAGCAACATGAACACTGAAGCTTTCTTT
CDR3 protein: CASSLQNSNMNTEAFF

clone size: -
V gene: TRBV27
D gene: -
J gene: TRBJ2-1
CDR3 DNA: TGTGCCAGCAGCAGTTTAGGGTCCCAGGGTCAGTACAATGAGCAGTTCTTC
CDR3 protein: CASSSLGSQGQYNEQFF

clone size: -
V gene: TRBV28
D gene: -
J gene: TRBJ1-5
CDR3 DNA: TGTGCCAGCAGTTTCCAGGGAAGTCCTGGGCCCCAGCATTTT
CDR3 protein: CASSFQGSPGPQHF

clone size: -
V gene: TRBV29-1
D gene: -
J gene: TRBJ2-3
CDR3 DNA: TGCAGCGCCCTCCCACTAGTCACAGATACGCAGTATTTT
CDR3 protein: CSALPLVTDTQYF

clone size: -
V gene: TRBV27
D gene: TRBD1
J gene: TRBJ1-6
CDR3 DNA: TGTGCCAGCAGTTTAGTCGGACAGGGGATGAGCTCCTATAATTCACCCCTCCACTTT
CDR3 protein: CASSLVGQGMSSYNSPLHF

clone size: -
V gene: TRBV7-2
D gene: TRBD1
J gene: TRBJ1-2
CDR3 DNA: TGTGCCAGCAGCCCCAGGGGGGGCTCACGCTACACCTTC
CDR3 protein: CASSPRGGSRYTF

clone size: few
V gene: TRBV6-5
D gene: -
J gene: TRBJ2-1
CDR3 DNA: TGTGCCAGCAGTTACCTCGACAGTAAGGGGTCCTCCTACAATGAGCAGTTCTTC
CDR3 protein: CASSYLDSKGSSYNEQFF

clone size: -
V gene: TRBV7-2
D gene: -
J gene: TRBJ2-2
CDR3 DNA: TGTGCCAGCAGCTTATGGGGAGTGAACACCGGGGAGCTGTTTTTT
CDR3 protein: CASSLWGVNTGELFF

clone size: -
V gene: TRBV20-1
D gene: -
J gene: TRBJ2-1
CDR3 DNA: TGCAGTGCTCCACAGATAGACCCGGCGAGCTACAATGAGCAGTTCTTC
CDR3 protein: CSAPQIDPASYNEQFF

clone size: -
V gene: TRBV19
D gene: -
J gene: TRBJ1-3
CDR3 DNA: TGTGCCAGTTCCCGGACCGGGAACACCATATATTTT
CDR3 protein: CASSRTGNTIYF

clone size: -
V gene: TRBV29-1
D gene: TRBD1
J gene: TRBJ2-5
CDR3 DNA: TGCAGCGTTGGCCGACAGGGACAAGAGACCCAGTACTTC
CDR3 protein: CSVGRQGQETQYF

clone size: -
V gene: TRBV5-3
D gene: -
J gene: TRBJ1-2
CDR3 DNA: TGTGCCAGCAGTTCCGCTTTGGCTGACTATGGCTACACCTTC
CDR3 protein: CASSSALADYGYTF

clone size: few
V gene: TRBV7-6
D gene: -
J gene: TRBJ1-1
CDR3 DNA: TGTGCCAGCAGCTTGGGGAGGGGAGTGAACACTGAAGCTTTCTTT
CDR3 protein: CASSLGRGVNTEAFF

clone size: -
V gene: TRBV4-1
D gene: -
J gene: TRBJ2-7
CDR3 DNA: TGCGCCAGCAGCCATGGTTCCGAGCAGTACTTC
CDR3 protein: CASSHGSEQYF

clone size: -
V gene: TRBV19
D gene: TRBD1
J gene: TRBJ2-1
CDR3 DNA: TGTGCCAGTGCGACAGGGAGTTTTTTCGATGAGCAGTTCTTC
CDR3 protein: CASATGSFFDEQFF

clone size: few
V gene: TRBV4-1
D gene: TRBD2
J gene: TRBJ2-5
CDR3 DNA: TGCGCCAGCAGCCAGGCGACTAGCGGGATTGAGACCCAGTACTTC
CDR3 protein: CASSQATSGIETQYF

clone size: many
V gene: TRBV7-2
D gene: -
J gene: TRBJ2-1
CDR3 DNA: TGTGCCAGCAGCCCCAGCGAGCGACTACTAAAAGACTACAATGAGCAGTTCTTC
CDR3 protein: CASSPSERLLKDYNEQFF

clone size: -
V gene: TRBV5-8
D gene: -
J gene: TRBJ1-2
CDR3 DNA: TGTGCCAGCAGCACGCGGTCTGTTTTCTATGGCTACACCTTC
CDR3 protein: CASSTRSVFYGYTF

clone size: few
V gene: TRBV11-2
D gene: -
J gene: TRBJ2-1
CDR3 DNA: TGTGCCAGCAGCCCCTCCTCGACTAGAAGAAATGAGCAGTTCTTC
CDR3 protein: CASSPSSTRRNEQFF

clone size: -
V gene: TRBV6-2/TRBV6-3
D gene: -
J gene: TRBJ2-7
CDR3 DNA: TGTGCCAGCAGATCCCTTTCCCAGCACTTGATTGTAGCCTACGAGCAGTACTTC
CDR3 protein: CASRSLSQHLIVAYEQYF

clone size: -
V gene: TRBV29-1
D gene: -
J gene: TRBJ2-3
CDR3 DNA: TGCAGCGTGTCCTCGGTTGCAGATACGCAGTATTTT
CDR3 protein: CSVSSVADTQYF

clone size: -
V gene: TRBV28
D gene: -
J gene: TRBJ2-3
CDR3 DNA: TGTGCCAGCAGTTTATGGCCCCCAGATACGCAGTATTTT
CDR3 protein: CASSLWPPDTQYF

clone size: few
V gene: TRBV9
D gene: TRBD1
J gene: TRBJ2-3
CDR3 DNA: TGTGCCAGCAGCATATACAGGGGGAACACAGATACGCAGTATTTT
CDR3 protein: CASSIYRGNTDTQYF

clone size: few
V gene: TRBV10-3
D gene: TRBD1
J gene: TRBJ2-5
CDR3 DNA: TGTGCCATCACCGATACAGGGGCACTACGAGAGACCCAGTACTTC
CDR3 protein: CAITDTGALRETQYF

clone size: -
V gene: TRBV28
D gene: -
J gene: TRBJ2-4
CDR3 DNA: TGTGCCAGCAGTTTGGGGGGAGCAACCAAAAACATTCAGTACTTC
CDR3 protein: CASSLGGATKNIQYF

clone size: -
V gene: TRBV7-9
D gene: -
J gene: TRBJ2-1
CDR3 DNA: TGTGCCAGCAGCTCCCTCTCAAGCGCCCCCAATGAGCAGTTCTTC
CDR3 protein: CASSSLSSAPNEQFF

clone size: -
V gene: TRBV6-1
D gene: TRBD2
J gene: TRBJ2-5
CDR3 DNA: TGTGCCAGCACCGAGCGGGGGGCGTCCCAAGAGACCCAGTACTTC
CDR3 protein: CASTERGASQETQYF

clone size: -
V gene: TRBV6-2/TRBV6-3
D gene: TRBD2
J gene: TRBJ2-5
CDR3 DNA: TGTGCCAGCAGAAGACTAGCGGGAGAAGAGACCCAGTACTTC
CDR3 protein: CASRRLAGEETQYF

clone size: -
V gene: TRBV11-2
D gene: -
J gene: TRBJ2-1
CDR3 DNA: TGTGCCAGCAGAGGCTGGGGACGTAGCGCCCCCTACAATGAGCAGTTCTTC
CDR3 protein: CASRGWGRSAPYNEQFF